These T cell receptor beta chains were read from a single sample in a study of shared clonotypes between healthy human individuals. Assay used: immunoSEQ multiplex PCR; TCRdb lists only in-frame clones, some missing. The table includes 2 million to 2.5 million clones, 90% to 97% detected once. Sequencing was done on a sample of naive CD4+ T cells sorted from blood. These receptors all come from a man aged 18-30 years in good health. The CDR3 runs from the conserved cysteine through the conserved F or W. A D gene is named only where the DNA matches it firmly. Clone size is stated in some rows and not others, as once, few, many or a class when expanded.

d_gene	v_gene	abundance	j_gene	CDR3nt	CDR3aa
.	TRBV27	.	TRBJ1-1	TGTGCCAGCAGTTTGTGGGGTAAGAACACTGAAGCTTTCTTT	CASSLWGKNTEAFF
.	TRBV11-2	.	TRBJ1-3	TGTGCCAGCAGCTTGGGGTCCGGGTATGAATATGGAAACACCATATATTTT	CASSLGSGYEYGNTIYF
.	TRBV6-5	.	TRBJ1-2	TGTGCCAGCAGTTTCGCGGGCAGGGAAAACTATGGCTACACCTTC	CASSFAGRENYGYTF
TRBD1	TRBV5-4	.	TRBJ2-7	TGTGCCAGCAGCCCGGGACAGGGGGCACGCGAGCAGTACTTC	CASSPGQGAREQYF
.	TRBV19	.	TRBJ1-5	TGTGCCAGTAAGAGGGGAAGTCAGCCCCAGCATTTT	CASKRGSQPQHF
TRBD1	TRBV5-6	.	TRBJ2-7	TGTGCCAGCAGCCTACAGGGGACCTCCTACGAGCAGTACTTC	CASSLQGTSYEQYF
.	TRBV28	.	TRBJ2-7	TGTGCCAGCAGTTACCGCCCGCCCTTAGTTCCCTACGAGCAGTACTTC	CASSYRPPLVPYEQYF
.	TRBV7-9	.	TRBJ2-4	TGTGCCAGCAGTACAATTTTTCCAAACATTCAGTACTTC	CASSTIFPNIQYF
TRBD1	TRBV10-3	.	TRBJ2-1	TGTGCCATCAGTTCCGGGACAGGGGATTACAATGAGCAGTTCTTC	CAISSGTGDYNEQFF
TRBD2	TRBV7-2	.	TRBJ2-5	TGTGCCAGCAGCTTTGGTGGTGGACTAGGACGTGAGACCCAGTACTTC	CASSFGGGLGRETQYF
TRBD1	TRBV6-5	.	TRBJ2-7	TGTGCCAGCAGTTCTGGACAGGGGGCGCCCCGCGAGCAGTACTTC	CASSSGQGAPREQYF
.	TRBV2	.	TRBJ1-5	TGTGCCAGCAGTGATGGGGTGACCCAGCCCCAGCATTTT	CASSDGVTQPQHF
TRBD2	TRBV18	.	TRBJ2-5	TGTGCCAGCTCGTCAGGACTAGCGGGGGCCAAAGAGACCCAGTACTTC	CASSSGLAGAKETQYF
TRBD2	TRBV29-1	once	TRBJ2-2	TGCAGCGTGGCTCCGGGACTAGCGGGAGCGGGCGGGGAGCTGTTTTTT	CSVAPGLAGAGGELFF
TRBD2	TRBV2	.	TRBJ2-3	TGTGCCAGCAGTCCGGGACTAGCGGGAATAACAGATACGCAGTATTTT	CASSPGLAGITDTQYF
TRBD1	TRBV7-2	.	TRBJ1-6	TGTGCCAGCAGCTTAGAGAGACAGGGTAGGGCTTCACCCCTCCACTTT	CASSLERQGRASPLHF
TRBD1	TRBV6-5	.	TRBJ1-6	TGTGCCAGCAGGGGTATCCGGGACAGAGGACCCCTCCACTTT	CASRGIRDRGPLHF
.	TRBV19	.	TRBJ1-1	TGTGCCAGTAGGAAAGAAACGGGAGAAGCTTTCTTT	CASRKETGEAFF
.	TRBV5-1	few	TRBJ1-5	TGCGCCAGCAGCTTGGACGGAGTCAATCAGCCCCAGCATTTT	CASSLDGVNQPQHF
.	TRBV27	.	TRBJ2-1	TGTGCCAGCAGTTTATGGGCGAACAATGAGCAGTTCTTC	CASSLWANNEQFF
.	TRBV12-1	.	TRBJ1-1	TGTGCCAGCAGCGCCCCCCGGACAGAGAACACTGAAGCTTTCTTT	CASSAPRTENTEAFF
TRBD2	TRBV5-6	.	TRBJ2-3	TGTGCCAGCAGCTTCGAAAGACTAGCGGGGTTCACAGATACGCAGTATTTT	CASSFERLAGFTDTQYF
TRBD1	TRBV30	.	TRBJ1-2	TGTGCCTGGAGCCGCGGGACAGGGTCTGACTACACCTTC	CAWSRGTGSDYTF
.	TRBV11-2	once	TRBJ1-1	TGTGCCAGCAGCTTAGCCCCAAACACTGAAGCTTTCTTT	CASSLAPNTEAFF
TRBD1	TRBV5-1	.	TRBJ2-7	TGCGCCAGCAGCCCCCTCGCGGCAGGGGGCGGGTACGAGCAGTACTTC	CASSPLAAGGGYEQYF
.	TRBV5-6	.	TRBJ1-6	TGTGCCAGCAGCTTGGGACCGGGGTCAAATTCACCCCTCCACTTT	CASSLGPGSNSPLHF
.	TRBV18	.	TRBJ2-7	TGTGCCAGCTCACGAGAGGAGACCTACGAGCAGTACTTC	CASSREETYEQYF
TRBD2	TRBV6-1	once	TRBJ2-6	TGTGCCAGCAGTGAGTTAGCGGGGGGTCCCTTTGCTGGGGCCAACGTCCTGACTTTC	CASSELAGGPFAGANVLTF
TRBD1	TRBV18	.	TRBJ1-2	TGTGCCAGCTCGCTGGACAGGGGGCTGGATGGCTACACCTTC	CASSLDRGLDGYTF
.	TRBV18	.	TRBJ1-5	TGTGCCAGCTCACCACCTCCAGGACAAAATCAGCCCCAGCATTTT	CASSPPPGQNQPQHF
TRBD1	TRBV4-1	.	TRBJ2-7	TGCGCCAGCAGCCTCTACAGGGGGAGGGAGCAGTACTTC	CASSLYRGREQYF
.	TRBV28	.	TRBJ1-3	TGTGCCAGCAGTTTATCGGCCCTTCAACGGGGAAACACCATATATTTT	CASSLSALQRGNTIYF
TRBD2	TRBV6-1	once	TRBJ2-1	TGTGCCAGCAGTGCCTGGGGGGGACCGGGGTATGAGCAGTTCTTC	CASSAWGGPGYEQFF
.	TRBV19	few	TRBJ1-4	TGTGCCAGTAGTATCTCCGGGGCAACTAATGAAAAACTGTTTTTT	CASSISGATNEKLFF
TRBD1	TRBV9	.	TRBJ2-3	TGTGCCAGCAGCGTAGCTGAAGGACAGGCTTCCACAGATACGCAGTATTTT	CASSVAEGQASTDTQYF
TRBD1	TRBV5-1	.	TRBJ2-1	TGCGCCAGCAGCTTGCTGGGACAGACCAACAATGAGCAGTTCTTC	CASSLLGQTNNEQFF
TRBD1	TRBV28	.	TRBJ1-6	TGTGCCAGCACCCGACAGGGCTCAAGGAATTCACCCCTCCACTTT	CASTRQGSRNSPLHF
.	TRBV10-3	.	TRBJ1-2	TGTGCCATCAGTGAGACAAACAGCTACACCTTC	CAISETNSYTF
.	TRBV20-1	.	TRBJ2-1	TGCAGTGCGCCCGGTACGGGTGAGCAGTTCTTC	CSAPGTGEQFF
.	TRBV2	.	TRBJ1-5	TGTGCCAGCATGTCGAGGGGGGGTCTAAGCAATCAGCCCCAGCATTTT	CASMSRGGLSNQPQHF
.	TRBV27	.	TRBJ2-2	TGTGCCAGCAGTTTCGACGATAACACCGGGGAGCTGTTTTTT	CASSFDDNTGELFF
.	TRBV6-5	.	TRBJ2-7	TGTGCCAGCACTAACGGCGGCTCGCCCTACGAGCAGTACTTC	CASTNGGSPYEQYF
.	TRBV2	.	TRBJ1-1	TGTGCCAGCGAAACAGTAACTCAGGATGCTTTCTTT	CASETVTQDAFF
.	TRBV7-9	.	TRBJ2-5	TGTGCCAGCAGCTGGGGAGTACTTCGAGAGACCCAGTACTTC	CASSWGVLRETQYF
.	TRBV28	.	TRBJ1-1	TGTGCCAGCAGTTTATACAGATACCTGAACACTGAAGCTTTCTTT	CASSLYRYLNTEAFF
TRBD1	TRBV7-2	.	TRBJ2-3	TGTGCCAGCAGACAATCAGGGGGCCGCACAGATACGCAGTATTTT	CASRQSGGRTDTQYF
.	TRBV6-1	.	TRBJ2-5	TGTGCCAGCAGTGAACGCCGGCGAGAGGAGACCCAGTACTTC	CASSERRREETQYF
.	TRBV6-5	.	TRBJ2-6	TGTGCCAGCAGTTACGGGAAAGGTCCGGCCAACGTCCTGACTTTC	CASSYGKGPANVLTF
TRBD2	TRBV6-5	.	TRBJ2-1	TGTGCCAGCAGTACGCGGGGGGGCCCCTACAATGAGCAGTTCTTC	CASSTRGGPYNEQFF
.	TRBV5-1	.	TRBJ2-5	TGCGCCAGCAGCTTGGGAAACCCAGGGTATAGAGAGACCCAGTACTTC	CASSLGNPGYRETQYF